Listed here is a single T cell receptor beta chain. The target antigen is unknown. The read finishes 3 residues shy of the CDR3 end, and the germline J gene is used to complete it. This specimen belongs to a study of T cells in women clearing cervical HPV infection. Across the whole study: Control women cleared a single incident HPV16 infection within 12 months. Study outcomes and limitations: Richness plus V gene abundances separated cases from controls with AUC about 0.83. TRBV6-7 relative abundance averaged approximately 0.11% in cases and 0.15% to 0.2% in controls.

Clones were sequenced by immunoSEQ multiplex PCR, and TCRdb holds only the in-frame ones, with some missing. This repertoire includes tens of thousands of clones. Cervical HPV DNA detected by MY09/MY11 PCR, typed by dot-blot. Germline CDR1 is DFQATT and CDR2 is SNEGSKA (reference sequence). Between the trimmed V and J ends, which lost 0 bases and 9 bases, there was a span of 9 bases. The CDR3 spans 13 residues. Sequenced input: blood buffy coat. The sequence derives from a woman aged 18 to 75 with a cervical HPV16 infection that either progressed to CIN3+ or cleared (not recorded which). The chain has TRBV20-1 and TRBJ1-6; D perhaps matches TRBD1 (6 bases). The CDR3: CSAREDSSSPLHF. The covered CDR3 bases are TGCAGTGCTAGAGAGGACAGTTCTTCACCC.